Shown below are 26 T cell receptor beta chains from a single sample sequenced in a study of blood T cell repertoires in COVID-19. Generated by immunoSEQ multiplex PCR, the TCRdb table keeps only in-frame clones and is missing some. The sample lists roughly 150,000 clones; roughly 84% were seen once. Sequenced sample: peripheral blood. The receptors were sampled from a woman older than 75 with active or convalescent COVID-19.

This clone was found once. The V call is TRBV5-4, the J call TRBJ1-1; 9 bases match TRBD1. V was clipped by 4 bases and J by 6 bases; unmatched bases: 10. Germline-derived CDR1 and CDR2 are SGHNT and YYREEE (reference sequence). The CDR3 spans 15 residues. CDR3 sequence reads: CASSVGGQGLAEAFF. In DNA, the CDR3 is TGTGCCAGCAGCGTAGGGGGACAGGGTCTCGCTGAAGCTTTCTTT.

There are a few counts of this clone. The chain employs TRBV18 and TRBJ2-3; 9 nucleotides match TRBD2. The junction had 19 bases not matched to a gene; V was cut back by 3 bases and J by 0 bases. Germline values: CDR1 KGHSH, CDR2 LQKENI. The CDR3 has 21 residues. The CDR3 loop is CASSPVLRSGRLTSSTDTQYF. The CDR3 DNA reads as TGTGCCAGCTCACCGGTCTTGCGGAGCGGGAGGTTAACTTCTAGCACAGATACGCAGTATTTT.

The chain uses TRBV6-6 and TRBJ1-1; TRBD1 matches 7 bases. In germline, CDR1 is MNHNY, CDR2 SVGAGI (reference sequence). The junction had 7 bases not matched to a gene; V was cut back by 5 bases and J by 1 base. The CDR3 consists of 15 residues. CDR3 protein: CASSNTGAGNTEAFF. CDR3 nucleotides: TGTGCCAGCAGTAACACAGGGGCCGGGAACACTGAAGCTTTCTTT.

J is TRBJ1-2 and V is TRBV28, with D maybe TRBD1 (6 bases). Trimming shortened V by 2 bases and J by 3 bases, and 10 bases separated the two germline ends. This CDR3 contains 14 residues. Per germline, CDR1 MDHEN and CDR2 SYDVKM. The CDR3 DNA follows: TGTGCCAGCAGTTTACAGGGGTCTTACTATGGCTACACCTTC. It yields the protein CASSLQGSYYGYTF.

The CDR3 loop reads CASSYIQDRGGAEAFF. The CDR3 region has the DNA TGTGCCAGCAGTTACATTCAGGACAGGGGGGGCGCTGAAGCTTTCTTT. The chain carries TRBV6-5 and TRBJ1-1, with 10 positions matching TRBD1. V lost 2 bases to trimming and J lost 6 bases; unmatched junction nucleotides: 9. This CDR3 contains 16 residues. Germline V gene data show CDR1 as MNHEY and CDR2 as SVGAGI.

This clone was observed a single time. The CDR3 region has the DNA TGTGCCACCAGTGATCCGACAGGGAAGGGCTCTGGGGCCAACGTCCTGACTTTC. This codes for CATSDPTGKGSGANVLTF. The V gene is TRBV24-1, the J gene TRBJ2-6, with 7 positions matching TRBD1. V shed 3 bases and J 0 bases; nucleotides not matched to a gene: 7. Germline V gene data show CDR1 as KGHDR and CDR2 as SFDVKD. The CDR3 totals 18 residues.

The genes are TRBV5-1 and TRBJ2-1; TRBD2 matches 9 bases. Germline CDR1 reads SGHRS; CDR2 reads YFSETQ. J was trimmed by 7 bases and V by 4 bases; bases with no gene match: 18. The CDR3 is 18 amino acids. DNA for the CDR3: TGCGCCAGCAGCCCGGGCCTAGCGGGGACCCCCTTTCGGAATGAGCAGTTCTTC. Amino acids: CASSPGLAGTPFRNEQFF.

The chain uses TRBV27 and TRBJ1-5; a possible D gene is TRBD1 (5 bases). CDR1 and CDR2 (germline): MNHEY, SMNVEV (reference sequence). The CDR3 runs to 13 residues. Trimming took off 9 bases at V and 7 bases at J, with 16 bases between the two ends. The CDR3 DNA follows: TGTGCCAGTGGGGCCCAGATAAGACAGCCCCAGCATTTT. It codes for CASGAQIRQPQHF.

J is TRBJ1-1 and V is TRBV19; no firm D call. V was cut by 3 bases and J by 1 base, with 15 bases left in between. Germline loops: CDR1 LNHDA, CDR2 SQIVND (reference sequence). There are 16 residues in the CDR3. This CDR3 is CASSIKSPGGNTEAFF. In DNA, the CDR3 is TGTGCCAGTAGTATTAAGAGCCCCGGAGGGAACACTGAAGCTTTCTTT.

V usage is TRBV6-6 and J usage is TRBJ1-2; no clear D gene. The ends were cut back, 6 bases at V and 7 bases at J, with 18 bases in the middle. The CDR3 is made up of 14 amino acids. CDR1 and CDR2 (germline): MNHNY, SVGAGI (reference sequence). The CDR3 sequence is CASSPLRGIAGYTF. CDR3 coding DNA: TGTGCCAGCAGCCCTTTAAGAGGGATAGCTGGCTACACCTTC.

The chain combines TRBV6-5 with TRBJ2-5; D perhaps matches TRBD2 (6 bases). V lost 0 bases and J lost 4, with 12 bases in between. Germline V gene lookup returns CDR1 MNHEY and CDR2 SVGAGI. There are 15 residues in the CDR3. CDR3 bases: TGTGCCAGCAGTTACTCGAGTAGCGGTGGAGAGACCCAGTACTTC. This encodes CASSYSSSGGETQYF.

The rearrangement uses TRBV3-1 (or the pseudogene TRBV3-2) and TRBJ2-3, with 12 bases aligning to TRBD2. The CDR3 extends over 14 amino acids. Germline-derived CDR1 and CDR2 are LGHDT and YNNKEL (reference sequence). J was trimmed by 8 bases and V by 4 bases; bases with no gene match: 4. CDR3 sequence reads: CASSPSGREGTQYF. DNA for the CDR3: TGTGCCAGCAGCCCTAGCGGGAGGGAGGGTACGCAGTATTTT.

This clone was seen once. The chain joins TRBV6-5 to TRBJ1-5, with 9 bases identical to TRBD1. V trimming: 7 bases; J trimming: 2 bases; junction bases outside the gene matches: 3. The germline gives CDR1 MNHEY, CDR2 SVGAGI. The CDR3 totals 14 residues. CDR3 DNA sequence: TGTGCCAGCACCGGGACAGGGCGCAATCAGCCCCAGCATTTT. Translation gives CASTGTGRNQPQHF.

The chain joins TRBV20-1 to TRBJ1-1, with unresolved D. The V and J ends lost 3 bases and 0 bases respectively, with 14 bases between them. Germline V gene lookup returns CDR1 DFQATT and CDR2 SNEGSKA (reference sequence). This CDR3 region has 15 residues. CDR3 sequence reads: CSASGRRGMNTEAFF. CDR3 bases: TGCAGTGCTAGTGGAAGGAGAGGGATGAACACTGAAGCTTTCTTT.

The rearrangement uses TRBV5-1 and TRBJ2-1, with D possibly TRBD1 on 5 matching bases. Trimming took 4 bases from V and 7 from J, leaving 15 bases between them. There are 14 residues in the CDR3. Germline V gene lookup returns CDR1 SGHRS and CDR2 YFSETQ. DNA for the CDR3: TGCGCCAGCAGCCCGGTCAGGGCAAGAAATGAGCAGTTCTTC. This gives the protein CASSPVRARNEQFF. Combining the CDR3 with reference TRBV5-1 and TRBJ2-1 gives the whole variable domain KAGVTQTPRYLIKTRGQQVTLSCSPISGHRSVSWYQQTPGQGLQFLFEYFSETQRNKGNFPGRFSGRQFSNSRSEMNVSTLELGDSALYLCASSPVRARNEQFFGPGTRLTVL.

This chain joins TRBV6-5 and TRBJ1-2, with D perhaps TRBD1 (6 bases). Germline loops: CDR1 MNHEY, CDR2 SVGAGI. CDR3 length equals 15 residues. V shed 6 bases and J shed 3 bases, with 17 bases lying between them. CDR3 sequence: CASRPHGPGDYGYTF. CDR3 bases: TGTGCCAGCAGGCCCCATGGTCCAGGGGACTATGGCTACACCTTC.

CDR3 in amino acids: CAKAKFHGGPKDSPLHF. CDR3 sequence (DNA): TGTGCCAAGGCAAAATTTCATGGAGGGCCTAAGGATTCACCCCTCCACTTT. The chain is built from TRBV7-4 and TRBJ1-6; D gene uncertain. Trimming took off 10 bases at V and 8 bases at J, with 27 bases between the two ends. Germline V gene sequence: CDR1 SGHVT, CDR2 SQSDAQ. The CDR3 totals 17 residues.

The V gene is TRBV18, the J gene TRBJ2-7; D perhaps matches TRBD2 (5 bases). Germline V gives CDR1 KGHSH, CDR2 LQKENI. The CDR3 has 14 residues. Trimming took 8 bases from V and 9 from J, leaving 23 bases between them. The CDR3 is CASTEGGVPFGQYF. For the CDR3, the DNA is TGTGCCAGCACAGAGGGTGGGGTTCCCTTCGGGCAGTACTTC.

The chain combines TRBV4-1 with TRBJ1-6, with 9 bases lining up with TRBD1. The CDR3 totals 16 residues. Germline CDR1 MGHRA, CDR2 YSYEKL. The V segment lost 4 bases and the J segment 8 bases; nucleotides outside the gene matches: 9. The CDR3 here is CASSRPVGQGYSPLHF. For the CDR3, the DNA is TGCGCCAGCAGCCGCCCAGTGGGACAGGGATATTCACCCCTCCACTTT.

V and J are TRBV6-5 and TRBJ1-6; D is perhaps TRBD1 (5 bases). There are 14 residues in the CDR3. Germline V lookup: CDR1 MNHEY, CDR2 SVGAGI. The V and J ends lost 6 bases and 7 bases respectively, with 13 bases between them. The CDR3 protein is CASSPRGGNSPLHF. The CDR3 coding sequence is TGTGCCAGCAGCCCGAGGGGAGGGAATTCACCCCTCCACTTT.

CDR3 region: CASSQVGGADQPQHF. The CDR3 bases are TGTGCCAGCAGCCAAGTTGGAGGCGCGGATCAGCCCCAGCATTTT. The chain joins TRBV14 to TRBJ1-5; no clear D. CDR1 is SGHDN and CDR2 is FVKESK in the germline V gene. The CDR3 extends over 15 amino acids. Trimming took off 1 base at V and 5 bases at J, with 12 bases between the two ends.

The chain recombines TRBV28 with TRBJ1-2, with 11 bases fitting TRBD1. After removal of 6 bases from V and 2 bases from J, the junction contained 2 bases not matched to a gene. Germline V lookup: CDR1 MDHEN, CDR2 SYDVKM. The CDR3 length is 14 residues. The CDR3 protein is CASRGTGGNYGYTF. CDR3 nucleotides: TGTGCCAGCAGGGGGACAGGGGGGAACTATGGCTACACCTTC.

The chain carries TRBV6-1 and TRBJ1-5, with D possibly being TRBD1 (5 bases). The germline CDR1 and CDR2 sequences are MNHNS and SASEGT. The CDR3 loop spans 14 amino acids. Trimming stripped 2 bases from V and 6 bases from J, with 11 bases between. The CDR3 nucleotides read TGTGCCAGCAGTGAACGCGGGGGGACTCAGCCCCAGCATTTT. This codes for CASSERGGTQPQHF.

The V gene is TRBV21-1, the J gene TRBJ2-7; whether TRBD1, the table's D call, matches the DNA was not checked. TRBV21-1 is classified as a pseudogene. The CDR3 has 15 residues. CDR3 in DNA: TGTGCCAGCAGCGCATCCGGGACAGGGGGTTACGAGCAGTACTTC. Translating gives CASSASGTGGYEQYF.

This clone has just one count. The rearrangement uses TRBV9 and TRBJ2-1, with 8 nucleotides matching TRBD2. Looked up from germline, CDR1 is SGDLS and CDR2 is YYNGEE. The CDR3 is 15 residues long. The trim removed 3 bases at V and 7 bases at J, leaving 9 bases unmatched. The DNA for the CDR3 is TGTGCCAGCAGCGCGACCGGGACTAGGGGGAATGAGCAGTTCTTC. Amino acids: CASSATGTRGNEQFF.

The chain employs TRBV6-1 and TRBJ1-4; D not certain. V lost 2 bases and J lost 6, with 13 bases in between. This CDR3 spans 15 amino acids. Germline V lookup: CDR1 MNHNS, CDR2 SASEGT. CDR3 bases: TGTGCCAGCAGTGAATTACAGCGGCAGGATGAAAAACTGTTTTTT. Its translation: CASSELQRQDEKLFF.